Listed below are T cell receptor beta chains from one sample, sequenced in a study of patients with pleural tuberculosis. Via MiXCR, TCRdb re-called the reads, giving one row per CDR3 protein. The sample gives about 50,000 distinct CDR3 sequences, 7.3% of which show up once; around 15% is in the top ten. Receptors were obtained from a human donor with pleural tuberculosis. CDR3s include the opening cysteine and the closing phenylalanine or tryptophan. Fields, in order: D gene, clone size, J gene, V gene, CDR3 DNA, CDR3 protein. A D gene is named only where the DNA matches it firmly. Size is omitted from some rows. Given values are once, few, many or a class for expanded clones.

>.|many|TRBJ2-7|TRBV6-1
TGTGCCAGCAGTGTTAACTACGAGCAGTACTTC
CASSVNYEQYF
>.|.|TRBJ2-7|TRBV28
TGTGCCAGCAGTTTGACTGCTGATAGCTACGAGCAGTACTTC
CASSLTADSYEQYF
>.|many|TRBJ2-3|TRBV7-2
TGTGCCAGCAGCTTAGCTAGCGCGACAGATACGCAGTATTTT
CASSLASATDTQYF
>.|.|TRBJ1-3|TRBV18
TGTGCCAGCTCACCCATGGACTCTGGAAACACCATATATTTT
CASSPMDSGNTIYF
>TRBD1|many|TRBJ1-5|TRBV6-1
TGTGCCAGCAGTGAAACCGGGACAGGGCTGCAGCCCCAGCATTTT
CASSETGTGLQPQHF
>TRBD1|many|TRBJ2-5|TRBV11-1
TGTGCCAGCAGCTTAGGGGGCACAGGGGCTCAAGAGACCCAGTACTTC
CASSLGGTGAQETQYF
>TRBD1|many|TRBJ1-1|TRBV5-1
TGCGCCAGCAGCCCGTCCCGGGACAGGGGAGGTACTGAAGCTTTCTTT
CASSPSRDRGGTEAFF
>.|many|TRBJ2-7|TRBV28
TGTGCCAGCAGTTTATCGACTAGGTACCCCCCCGAGCAGTACTTC
CASSLSTRYPPEQYF
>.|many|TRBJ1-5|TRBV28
TGTGCCAGCAGTTCCCCCGACAGAGATAGCAATCAGCCCCAGCATTTT
CASSSPDRDSNQPQHF
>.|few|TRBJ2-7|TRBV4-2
TGTGCCAGCAGCCAAGGTCCGGGACTCCTCTACGAGCAGTACTTC
CASSQGPGLLYEQYF
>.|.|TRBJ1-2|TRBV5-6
TGTGCCAGCAGCCCCACAGGCTATGGCTACACCTTC
CASSPTGYGYTF